What follows is one T cell receptor beta chain and its context. Using immunoSEQ multiplex PCR, the repertoire was profiled, and TCRdb retains in-frame clones only, with some absent. Counted here are more than 95,000 clones, over 90% occurring once; the ten biggest clones make up more than 4%. The data derive from a study of T cell responses to AZD1222 COVID-19 vaccine. J lost 7 bases, V lost 5 bases, and 9 bases had no gene match. CDR1 and CDR2 from the germline V gene are SGHTA and FQGNSA. The CDR3 contains 14 residues. The starting material was peripheral blood, obtained on day 0 of AZD1222 vaccination. The clonotype was recovered from an adult in good health. The V call is TRBV7-2, the J call TRBJ1-2; 8 bases are shared with TRBD1. The CDR3 nucleotides read TGTGCCAGCAGCCCCGCCGACAGGGGATTTGGCTACACCTTC. Its translation: CASSPADRGFGYTF.